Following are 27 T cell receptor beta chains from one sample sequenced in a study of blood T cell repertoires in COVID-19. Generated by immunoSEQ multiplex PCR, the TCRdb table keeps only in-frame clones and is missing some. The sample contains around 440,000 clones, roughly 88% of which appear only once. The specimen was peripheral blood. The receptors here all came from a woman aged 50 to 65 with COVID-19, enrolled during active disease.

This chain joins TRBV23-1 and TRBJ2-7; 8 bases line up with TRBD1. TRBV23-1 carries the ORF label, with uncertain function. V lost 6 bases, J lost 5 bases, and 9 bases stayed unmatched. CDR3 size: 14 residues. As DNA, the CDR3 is TGCGCCAGCAGAGCCGGGACAGGTCTGGACGAGCAGTACTTC. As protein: CASRAGTGLDEQYF.

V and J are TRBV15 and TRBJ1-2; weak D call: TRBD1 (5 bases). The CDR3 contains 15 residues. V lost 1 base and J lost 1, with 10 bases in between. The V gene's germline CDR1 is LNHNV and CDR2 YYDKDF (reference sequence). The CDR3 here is CATSRGRGINYGYTF. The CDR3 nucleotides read TGTGCCACCAGCAGAGGAAGGGGAATTAACTATGGCTACACCTTC. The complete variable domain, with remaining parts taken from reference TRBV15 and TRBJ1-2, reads DAMVIQNPRYQVTQFGKPVTLSCSQTLNHNVMYWYQQKSSQAPKLLFHYYDKDFNNEADTPDNFQSRRPNTSFCFLDIRSPGLGDTAMYLCATSRGRGINYGYTFGSGTRLTVV.

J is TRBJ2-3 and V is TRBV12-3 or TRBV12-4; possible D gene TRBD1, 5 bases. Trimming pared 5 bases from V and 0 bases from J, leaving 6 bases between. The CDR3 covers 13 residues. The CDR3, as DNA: TGTGCCAGCAGTCAGGGTAGCACAGATACGCAGTATTTT. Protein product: CASSQGSTDTQYF.

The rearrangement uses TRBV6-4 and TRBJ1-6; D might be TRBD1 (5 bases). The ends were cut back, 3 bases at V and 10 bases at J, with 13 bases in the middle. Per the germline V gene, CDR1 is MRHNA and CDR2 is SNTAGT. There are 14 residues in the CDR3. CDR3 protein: CASSEGSWGSPLHF. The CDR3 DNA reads TGTGCCAGCAGTGAAGGGTCCTGGGGCTCACCCCTCCACTTT.

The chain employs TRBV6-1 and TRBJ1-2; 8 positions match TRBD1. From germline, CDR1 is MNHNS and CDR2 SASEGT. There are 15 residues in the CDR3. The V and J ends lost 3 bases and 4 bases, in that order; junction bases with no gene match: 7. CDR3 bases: TGTGCCAGCAGTGACCCCGGGACAGGCGCCTATGGCTACACCTTC. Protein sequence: CASSDPGTGAYGYTF.

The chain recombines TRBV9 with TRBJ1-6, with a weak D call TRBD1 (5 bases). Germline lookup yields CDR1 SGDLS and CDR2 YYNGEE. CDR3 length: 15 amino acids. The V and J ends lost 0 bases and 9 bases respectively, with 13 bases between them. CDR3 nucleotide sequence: TGTGCCAGCAGCGTAGAGGGACTTAGGCTTTCACCCCTCCACTTT. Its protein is CASSVEGLRLSPLHF.

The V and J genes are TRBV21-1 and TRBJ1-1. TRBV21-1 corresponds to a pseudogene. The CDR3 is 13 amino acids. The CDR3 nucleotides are TGTGCCACCCCGGACTATGTGGATCCTGAAGCTTTCTTT. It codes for CATPDYVDPEAFF.

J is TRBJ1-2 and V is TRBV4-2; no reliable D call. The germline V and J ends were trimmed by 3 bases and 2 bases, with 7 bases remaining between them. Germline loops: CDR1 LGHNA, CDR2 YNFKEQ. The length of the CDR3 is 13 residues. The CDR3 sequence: CASSQQANYGYTF. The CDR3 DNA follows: TGTGCCAGCAGCCAGCAGGCCAACTATGGCTACACCTTC.

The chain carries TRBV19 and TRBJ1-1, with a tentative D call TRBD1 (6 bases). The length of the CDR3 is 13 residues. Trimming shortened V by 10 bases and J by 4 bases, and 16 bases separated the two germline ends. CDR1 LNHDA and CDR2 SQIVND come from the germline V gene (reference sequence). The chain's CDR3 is CATTGQWGTEAFF. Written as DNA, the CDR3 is TGTGCCACTACGGGACAATGGGGCACTGAAGCTTTCTTT. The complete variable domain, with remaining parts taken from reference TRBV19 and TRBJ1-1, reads DGGITQSPKYLFRKEGQNVTLSCEQNLNHDAMYWYRQDPGQGLRLIYYSQIVNDFQKGDIAEGYSVSREKKESFPLTVTSAQKNPTAFYLCATTGQWGTEAFFGQGTRLTVV.

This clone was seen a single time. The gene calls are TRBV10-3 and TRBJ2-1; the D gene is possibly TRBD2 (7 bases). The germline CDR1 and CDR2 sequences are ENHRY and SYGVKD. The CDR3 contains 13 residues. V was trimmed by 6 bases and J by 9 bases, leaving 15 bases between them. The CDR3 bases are TGTGCCATCAGGGGGACGGGGGGCACTGAGCAGTTCTTC. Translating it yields CAIRGTGGTEQFF.

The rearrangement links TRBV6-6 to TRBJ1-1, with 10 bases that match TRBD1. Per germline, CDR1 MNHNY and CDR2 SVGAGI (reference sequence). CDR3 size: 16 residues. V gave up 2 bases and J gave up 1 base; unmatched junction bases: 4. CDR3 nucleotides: TGTGCCAGCAGTTACGGGGGACAGGGGAAGAACACTGAAGCTTTCTTT. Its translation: CASSYGGQGKNTEAFF.

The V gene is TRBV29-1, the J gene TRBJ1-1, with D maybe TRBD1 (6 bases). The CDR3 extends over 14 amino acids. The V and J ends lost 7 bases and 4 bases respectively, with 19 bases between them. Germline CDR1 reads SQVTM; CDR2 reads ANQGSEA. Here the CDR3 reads CSAAGGGLGTEAFF. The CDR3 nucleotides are TGCAGCGCCGCCGGGGGGGGGCTGGGCACTGAAGCTTTCTTT.

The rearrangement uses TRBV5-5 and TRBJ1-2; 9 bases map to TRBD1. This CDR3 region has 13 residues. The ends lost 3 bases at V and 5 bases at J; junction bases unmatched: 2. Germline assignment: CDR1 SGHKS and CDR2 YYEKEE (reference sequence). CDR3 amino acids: CASSWTGEYGYTF. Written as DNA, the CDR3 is TGTGCCAGCAGCTGGACAGGGGAATATGGCTACACCTTC. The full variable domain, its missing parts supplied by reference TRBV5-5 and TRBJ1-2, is DAGVTQSPTHLIKTRGQQVTLRCSPISGHKSVSWYQQVLGQGPQFIFQYYEKEERGRGNFPDRFSARQFPNYSSELNVNALLLGDSALYLCASSWTGEYGYTFGSGTRLTVV.

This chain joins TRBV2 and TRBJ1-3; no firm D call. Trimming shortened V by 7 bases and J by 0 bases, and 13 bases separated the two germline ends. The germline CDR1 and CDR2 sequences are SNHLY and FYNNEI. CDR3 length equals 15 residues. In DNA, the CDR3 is TGTGCCAGCATGCAACAGAGTAGCTCTGGAAACACCATATATTTT. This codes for CASMQQSSSGNTIYF.

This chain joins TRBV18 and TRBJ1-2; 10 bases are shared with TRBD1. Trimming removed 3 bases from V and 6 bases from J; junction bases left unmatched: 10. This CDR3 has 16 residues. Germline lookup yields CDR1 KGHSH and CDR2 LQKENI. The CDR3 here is CASSPDMAGTGDGYTF. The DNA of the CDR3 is TGTGCCAGCTCACCCGACATGGCCGGGACAGGGGATGGCTACACCTTC.

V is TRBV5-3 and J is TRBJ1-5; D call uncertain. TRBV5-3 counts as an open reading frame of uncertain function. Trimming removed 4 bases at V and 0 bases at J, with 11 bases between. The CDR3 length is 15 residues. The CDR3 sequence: CARSRLDHSNQPQHF. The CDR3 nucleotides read TGTGCCAGAAGCCGACTAGACCATAGCAATCAGCCCCAGCATTTT.

The CDR3 is CSVVGNTEAFF. The DNA for the CDR3 is TGCAGCGTTGTCGGGAACACTGAAGCTTTCTTT. This rearrangement joins TRBV29-1 to TRBJ1-1; D is ambiguous. The CDR3 is made up of 11 amino acids. Germline assignment: CDR1 SQVTM and CDR2 ANQGSEA. V was pared by 4 bases and J by 1 base, with 4 bases between.

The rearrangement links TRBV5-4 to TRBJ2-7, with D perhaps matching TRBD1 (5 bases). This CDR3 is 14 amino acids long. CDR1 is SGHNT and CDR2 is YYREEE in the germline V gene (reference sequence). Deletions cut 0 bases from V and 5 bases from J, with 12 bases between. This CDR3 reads CASSLEGWIDEQYF. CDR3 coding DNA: TGTGCCAGCAGCTTGGAGGGGTGGATCGACGAGCAGTACTTC.

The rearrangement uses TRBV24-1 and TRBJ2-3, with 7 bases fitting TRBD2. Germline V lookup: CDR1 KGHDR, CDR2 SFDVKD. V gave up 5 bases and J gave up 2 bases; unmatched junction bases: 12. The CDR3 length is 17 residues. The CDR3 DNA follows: TGTGCCACCAGTGGGATGGGAGGGGAGGGGCCCACAGATACGCAGTATTTT. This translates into CATSGMGGEGPTDTQYF.

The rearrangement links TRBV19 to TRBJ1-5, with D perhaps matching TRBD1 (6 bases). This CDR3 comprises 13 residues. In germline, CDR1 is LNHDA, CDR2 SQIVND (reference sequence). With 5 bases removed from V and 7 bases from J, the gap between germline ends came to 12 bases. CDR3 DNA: TGTGCCAGTAGTTCGGGCAGGGGCCAGCCCCAGCATTTT. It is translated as CASSSGRGQPQHF.

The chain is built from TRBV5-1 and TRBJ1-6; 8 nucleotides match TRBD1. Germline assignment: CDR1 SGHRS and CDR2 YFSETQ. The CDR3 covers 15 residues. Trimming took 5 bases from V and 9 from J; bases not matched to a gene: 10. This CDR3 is CASSPGQGGGSPLHF. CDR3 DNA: TGCGCCAGCAGTCCAGGACAGGGAGGAGGTTCACCCCTCCACTTT.

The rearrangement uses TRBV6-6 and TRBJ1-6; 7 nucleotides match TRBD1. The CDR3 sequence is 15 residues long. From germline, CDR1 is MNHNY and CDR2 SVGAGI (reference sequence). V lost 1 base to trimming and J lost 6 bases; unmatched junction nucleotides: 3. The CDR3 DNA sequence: TGTGCCAGCAGTTACTTCGGGACAGTTAATTCACCCCTCCACTTT. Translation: CASSYFGTVNSPLHF.

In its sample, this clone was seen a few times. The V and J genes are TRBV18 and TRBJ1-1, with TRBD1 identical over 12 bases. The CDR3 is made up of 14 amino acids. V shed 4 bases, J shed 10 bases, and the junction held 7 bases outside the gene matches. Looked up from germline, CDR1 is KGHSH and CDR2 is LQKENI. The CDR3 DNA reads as TGTGCCAGCTCACTTGGGACAGGGGGCTTAGGAGCTTTCTTT. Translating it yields CASSLGTGGLGAFF.

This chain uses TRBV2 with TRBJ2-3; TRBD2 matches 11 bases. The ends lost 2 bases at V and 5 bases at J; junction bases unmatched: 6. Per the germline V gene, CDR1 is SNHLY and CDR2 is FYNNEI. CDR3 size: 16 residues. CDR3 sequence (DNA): TGTGCCAGCAGTGAATCCCTAGCGGGGGGTAGAGATACGCAGTATTTT. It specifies CASSESLAGGRDTQYF.

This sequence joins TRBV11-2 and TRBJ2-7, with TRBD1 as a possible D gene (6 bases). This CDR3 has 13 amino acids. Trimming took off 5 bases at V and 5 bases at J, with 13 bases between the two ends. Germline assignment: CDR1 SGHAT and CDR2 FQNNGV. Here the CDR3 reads CASSGTSRNEQYF. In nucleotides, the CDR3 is TGTGCCAGCAGCGGGACAAGCAGGAACGAGCAGTACTTC.

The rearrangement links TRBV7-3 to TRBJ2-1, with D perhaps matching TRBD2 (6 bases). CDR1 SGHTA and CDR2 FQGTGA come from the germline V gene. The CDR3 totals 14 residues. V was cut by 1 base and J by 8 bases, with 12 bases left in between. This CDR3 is CASSLMGGRDEQFF. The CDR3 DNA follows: TGTGCCAGCAGCTTAATGGGGGGACGCGATGAGCAGTTCTTC.

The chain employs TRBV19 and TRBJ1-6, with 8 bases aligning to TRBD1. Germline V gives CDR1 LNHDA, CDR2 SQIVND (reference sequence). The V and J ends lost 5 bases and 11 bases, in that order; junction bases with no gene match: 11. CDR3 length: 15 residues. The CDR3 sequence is CASSLGQGTRAPLHF. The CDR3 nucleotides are TGTGCCAGTAGTCTCGGACAGGGAACGAGGGCACCCCTCCACTTT.